The rows below give T cell receptor beta chains drawn from one sample of a study of T cell responses to AZD1222 COVID-19 vaccine. Assay used: immunoSEQ multiplex PCR; TCRdb lists only in-frame clones, some missing. The sample carries 100,000 to 150,000 clones, around nine tenths recorded once. This sample comprised peripheral blood, obtained on day 0 of AZD1222 vaccination. These receptors all come from an adult in good health. The CDR3 runs from the conserved cysteine through the conserved F or W. D genes are given only for firm matches. The listing skips clone size in some rows; elsewhere it reads once, few, many or a size class.

abundance: NA; j_gene: TRBJ2-5; d_gene: NA; v_gene: TRBV7-8; CDR3aa: CASASTVSDRIETQYF; CDR3nt: TGTGCCAGCGCCAGTACGGTCTCCGACAGGATAGAGACCCAGTACTTC
abundance: NA; j_gene: TRBJ2-2; d_gene: TRBD2; v_gene: TRBV28; CDR3aa: CASSSMTSGRVGTGELFF; CDR3nt: TGTGCCAGCAGTTCGATGACTAGCGGGAGGGTCGGTACCGGGGAGCTGTTTTTT
abundance: NA; j_gene: TRBJ2-2; d_gene: TRBD1; v_gene: TRBV19; CDR3aa: CASRGTGTGELFF; CDR3nt: TGTGCCAGTCGGGGGACAGGCACCGGGGAGCTGTTTTTT
abundance: once; j_gene: TRBJ2-2; d_gene: TRBD1; v_gene: TRBV6-5; CDR3aa: CASSLTGVNTGELFF; CDR3nt: TGTGCCAGCAGTTTGACAGGGGTGAACACCGGGGAGCTGTTTTTT
abundance: many; j_gene: TRBJ2-7; d_gene: NA; v_gene: TRBV6-2/TRBV6-3; CDR3aa: CASSPPRGRTLSYEQYF; CDR3nt: TGTGCCAGCAGTCCCCCAAGGGGGAGGACTCTCTCCTACGAGCAGTACTTC
abundance: NA; j_gene: TRBJ2-7; d_gene: NA; v_gene: TRBV28; CDR3aa: CASSLWAGNYEQYF; CDR3nt: TGTGCCAGCAGTTTATGGGCGGGGAACTACGAGCAGTACTTC
abundance: NA; j_gene: TRBJ2-1; d_gene: TRBD1; v_gene: TRBV27; CDR3aa: CASSLNRGEQFF; CDR3nt: TGTGCCAGCAGTTTAAACAGGGGTGAGCAGTTCTTC
abundance: NA; j_gene: TRBJ1-2; d_gene: NA; v_gene: TRBV20-1; CDR3aa: CSASRRAGAYGYTF; CDR3nt: TGCAGTGCTAGTCGCAGGGCGGGGGCCTATGGCTACACCTTC
abundance: few; j_gene: TRBJ1-5; d_gene: NA; v_gene: TRBV19; CDR3aa: CASSRSRDQPQHF; CDR3nt: TGTGCCAGTAGCCGGAGCCGCGATCAGCCCCAGCATTTT
abundance: NA; j_gene: TRBJ1-1; d_gene: NA; v_gene: TRBV19; CDR3aa: CASSTGRDTEAFF; CDR3nt: TGTGCCAGCAGTACGGGGCGAGACACTGAAGCTTTCTTT
abundance: NA; j_gene: TRBJ1-2; d_gene: NA; v_gene: TRBV5-6; CDR3aa: CASSLGTPSVGYGYTF; CDR3nt: TGTGCCAGCAGCCTCGGGACACCCTCGGTTGGCTATGGCTACACCTTC
abundance: NA; j_gene: TRBJ2-2; d_gene: TRBD2; v_gene: TRBV11-2; CDR3aa: CASSLGTSSTGELFF; CDR3nt: TGTGCCAGCAGCTTAGGGACTAGCAGCACCGGGGAGCTGTTTTTT
abundance: NA; j_gene: TRBJ1-1; d_gene: NA; v_gene: TRBV28; CDR3aa: CLVSGTRGAFF; CDR3nt: TGTCTTGTCTCGGGGACGAGGGGAGCTTTCTTT
abundance: NA; j_gene: TRBJ2-7; d_gene: NA; v_gene: TRBV7-9; CDR3aa: CASSLEIRGDEQYF; CDR3nt: TGTGCCAGCAGCTTAGAAATCAGGGGGGACGAGCAGTACTTC
abundance: NA; j_gene: TRBJ2-7; d_gene: NA; v_gene: TRBV6-5; CDR3aa: CAAGPVPYEQYF; CDR3nt: TGTGCAGCGGGTCCAGTACCCTACGAGCAGTACTTC
abundance: NA; j_gene: TRBJ2-5; d_gene: TRBD2; v_gene: TRBV30; CDR3aa: CAWSVGLAGGQETQYF; CDR3nt: TGTGCCTGGAGTGTGGGGCTAGCGGGAGGACAAGAGACCCAGTACTTC
abundance: NA; j_gene: TRBJ1-2; d_gene: TRBD1; v_gene: TRBV4-1; CDR3aa: CASSQVTGSPDGYTF; CDR3nt: TGCGCCAGCAGCCAAGTGACAGGGAGTCCTGATGGCTACACCTTC
abundance: NA; j_gene: TRBJ1-5; d_gene: NA; v_gene: TRBV6-1; CDR3aa: CASSESIGDSNQPQHF; CDR3nt: TGTGCCAGCAGTGAAAGTATCGGGGATAGCAATCAGCCCCAGCATTTT
abundance: NA; j_gene: TRBJ1-2; d_gene: NA; v_gene: TRBV6-1; CDR3aa: CASSEGAANYGYTF; CDR3nt: TGTGCCAGCAGTGAGGGGGCAGCCAACTATGGCTACACCTTC
abundance: once; j_gene: TRBJ2-3; d_gene: NA; v_gene: TRBV15; CDR3aa: CATSRVRATRTDTQYF; CDR3nt: TGTGCCACCAGCAGAGTGAGGGCGACCCGCACAGATACGCAGTATTTT